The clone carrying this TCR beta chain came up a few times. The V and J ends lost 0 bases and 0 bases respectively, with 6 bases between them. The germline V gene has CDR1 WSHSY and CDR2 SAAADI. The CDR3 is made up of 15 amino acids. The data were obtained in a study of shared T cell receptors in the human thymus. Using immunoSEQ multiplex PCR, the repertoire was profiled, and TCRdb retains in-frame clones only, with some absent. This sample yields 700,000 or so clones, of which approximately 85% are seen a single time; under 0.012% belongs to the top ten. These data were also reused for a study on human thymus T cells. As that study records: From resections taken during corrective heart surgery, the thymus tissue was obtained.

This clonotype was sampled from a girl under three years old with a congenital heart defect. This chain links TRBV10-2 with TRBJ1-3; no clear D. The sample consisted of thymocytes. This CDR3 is CASSESDSSGNTIYF. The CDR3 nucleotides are TGCGCCAGCAGTGAGTCAGACTCCTCTGGAAACACCATATATTTT.